The rows below give T cell receptor beta chains drawn from one sample of a study of identifying expanded T cells in peripheral blood. The repertoire was sequenced with immunoSEQ multiplex PCR; TCRdb's copy has only in-frame clones and lacks some. The data hold 60,000 to 65,000 clones, with around four fifths observed a single time. The specimen sequenced was blood. Receptor source: a person aged 18 to 75 in good health. The CDR3 runs from the conserved cysteine through the conserved F or W. D genes are given only for firm matches. Size is stated for part of the rows, as once, few or many counts, or as a class when the clone is expanded.

-,TRBJ1-2,-,TRBV7-6,TGTGCCAGCAGCTTAGCTGCGGCAGGGGCGGACTATGGCTACACCTTC,CASSLAAAGADYGYTF
-,TRBJ2-3,-,TRBV2,TGTGCCAGCAGTGAGGCCGAGGCGGGTATAGATACGCAGTATTTT,CASSEAEAGIDTQYF
-,TRBJ1-2,-,TRBV6-1,TGTGCCAGCAGGGCGAACTATGGCTACACCTTC,CASRANYGYTF
-,TRBJ1-2,-,TRBV20-1,TGCAGTGCTTCATATAACTATGGCTACACCTTC,CSASYNYGYTF
-,TRBJ1-4,-,TRBV4-1,TGCGCCAGCAGCCAAGATGGGGCGGGGGCAGGAGAAAAACTGTTTTTT,CASSQDGAGAGEKLFF
-,TRBJ2-7,TRBD1,TRBV4-2,TGTGCCAGCAGCCAGCCGGACAGGTCCTACGAGCAGTACTTC,CASSQPDRSYEQYF
once,TRBJ2-7,-,TRBV7-2,TGTGCCAGCAGCCCCGTTCACGGGGGAGGAAGCAACGAGCAGTACTTC,CASSPVHGGGSNEQYF
-,TRBJ2-1,-,TRBV18,TGTGCCAGCTCACGAAGCCGGGACTCCAGCAATGAGCAGTTCTTC,CASSRSRDSSNEQFF
-,TRBJ2-7,TRBD1,TRBV30,TGTGCCTGGAGTGTACCCGGACAGGGGTTCTACGAGCAGTACTTC,CAWSVPGQGFYEQYF
-,TRBJ2-1,TRBD2,TRBV7-9,TGTGCCAGCAGCGCGACGGGGGGGCCAAACAATGAGCAGTTCTTC,CASSATGGPNNEQFF
-,TRBJ2-1,TRBD1,TRBV12-5,TGTGCTAGTGGCCAGGGACAGAGAAGCTCCTACAATGAGCAGTTCTTC,CASGQGQRSSYNEQFF
-,TRBJ2-5,-,TRBV6-6,TGTGCCACTGGGACGCCGCTCGGAGAGACCCAGTACTTC,CATGTPLGETQYF
once,TRBJ2-2,-,TRBV27,TGTGCCAGCAGACCGACCCGGGGACGGGAAAACACCGGGGAGCTGTTTTTT,CASRPTRGRENTGELFF
-,TRBJ1-3,-,TRBV30,TGTGCCTGGAGGCATGGAAACACCATATATTTT,CAWRHGNTIYF
-,TRBJ2-5,-,TRBV12-5,TGTGCTAGTGGTTCCCCCTCGGATGAACCTGGGGACCAGTACTTC,CASGSPSDEPGDQYF
-,TRBJ2-7,TRBD2,TRBV7-2,TGTGCCAGCAGCCCTCGCCTACTAGCGAACGAGCAGTACTTC,CASSPRLLANEQYF
-,TRBJ1-1,-,TRBV29-1,TGCAGCGGCAGATATTCCCCCACTGAAGCTTTCTTT,CSGRYSPTEAFF
-,TRBJ2-7,-,TRBV10-2,TGCGCCAGCAGTTACAGCTCCTACGAGCAGTACTTC,CASSYSSYEQYF
-,TRBJ1-2,-,TRBV19,TGTGCCAGTAGTCGGCAGGTTAGAGCTAACTATGGCTACACCTTC,CASSRQVRANYGYTF
-,TRBJ1-2,-,TRBV19,TGTGCCAGTAGTATGTCGGCCGGGGGCTACACCTTC,CASSMSAGGYTF
-,TRBJ2-1,TRBD2,TRBV9,TGTGCCAGCAGCCGCGGACTAGCGGGCTACTACAATGAGCAGTTCTTC,CASSRGLAGYYNEQFF
-,TRBJ2-1,TRBD2,TRBV5-1,TGCGCCAGCAGCCCTTGGCGGGGGGGCGGGAATGAGCAGTTCTTC,CASSPWRGGGNEQFF
-,TRBJ2-4,-,TRBV6-1,TGTGCCAGCAGTGAAGGGACAGATCTGTACTTC,CASSEGTDLYF
-,TRBJ1-4,-,TRBV4-3,TGCGCCAGCAGCCAAGATCAGGAGGCCCATCTGTTTTTT,CASSQDQEAHLFF
-,TRBJ2-3,TRBD1,TRBV7-2,TGTGCGACCTCAGGGGGATCTAGCACAGATACGCAGTATTTT,CATSGGSSTDTQYF
-,TRBJ2-2,TRBD2,TRBV29-1,TGCAGCGTTCTTACTAGCGGGGGGTACACCGGGGAGCTGTTTTTT,CSVLTSGGYTGELFF
few,TRBJ1-1,-,TRBV2,TGTGCCAGCTCAGTTCCGGGACGAGCGATGAACACTGAAGCTTTCTTT,CASSVPGRAMNTEAFF
-,TRBJ1-2,TRBD1,TRBV4-1,TGCGCCAGCAGCCAAGAGATCGGACAGGGGTTTGGCTACACCTTC,CASSQEIGQGFGYTF